This TCR beta chain was sequenced in a study of blood T cell repertoires in COVID-19. Study information: Samples taken during acute and convalescent COVID-19 were collected in the United States, Italy and Spain. T cells, B-cell-depleted T cells, or PBMCs supplied cDNA or gDNA.

Seattle patients were enrolled during active infection and followed longitudinally. V gave up 4 bases and J gave up 8 bases, with 18 bases separating them. The CDR3 extends over 16 amino acids. In germline, CDR1 is SGHAT, CDR2 FQNNGV. The authors' processing: Counts of nucleated cells, estimated from reference gene primer amplification, were obtained. Some clones are missing from TCRdb's copy, which holds only in-frame ones; the method was immunoSEQ multiplex PCR. V and J calls and clone size are copied from that table; D and trimming were computed from the DNA. The table includes 200,000 or so clones, roughly 81% detected once.

The receptor comes from a woman over 75 with COVID-19, enrolled during active disease. What was sequenced was peripheral blood. The rearrangement links TRBV11-2 to TRBJ1-6; TRBD1 might be the D (5 bases). CDR3 bases: TGTGCCAGCAGCTCATTGACTGGGACTATGGATTCACCCCTCCACTTT. It is translated as CASSSLTGTMDSPLHF.